This T cell receptor (beta chain) was identified in a study of radiation and T cells in renal cell carcinoma. Time point noted: baseline pretreatment blood. This sample's treatment: 15 Gy SBRT to primary tumor, nephrectomy 4 weeks later. CDR1 and CDR2 (germline): LNHDA, SQIVND (reference sequence). The CDR3 covers 13 residues. Trimming removed 10 bases at V and 0 bases at J, with 12 bases between. The method was immunoSEQ multiplex PCR; TCRdb's version includes in-frame clones alone and lacks a portion of them. Of 100,000 to 150,000 clones in the sample, roughly four fifths were seen once. The table lists this clone with a few counts.

This rearrangement joins TRBV19 to TRBJ1-1; D ambiguous. This TCR was sampled from a woman aged 60-75 years with renal cell carcinoma. This material consisted of blood, taken from a patient whose treatment included radiotherapy and nephrectomy. The CDR3 spells CATSENLNTEAFF. In nucleotides, the CDR3 is TGTGCCACTTCGGAGAACTTGAACACTGAAGCTTTCTTT.